The present T cell receptor (beta chain) was sequenced within a study of blood T cell repertoires in COVID-19. About the research overall: Nucleic acid was either cDNA or gDNA, and it came from T cells, B-cell-depleted T cells, or PBMCs.

V shed 5 bases and J shed 7 bases, with 18 bases lying between them. Germline lookup yields CDR1 SGHVS and CDR2 FNYEAQ. The CDR3 consists of 15 residues. Only in-frame clones appear in the TCRdb table, and some are missing; sequencing was by immunoSEQ multiplex PCR. In the table there are 150,000 to 200,000 clones, 75% to 90% of which are singletons. The sequence was obtained from a man in his 60s with acute or convalescent COVID-19. Sample: peripheral blood. This chain links TRBV7-6 with TRBJ2-1; a possible D gene is TRBD1 (6 bases). The CDR3, as DNA: TGTGCCAGCAGCCCCCGCGCAGGGGCGTTTAATGAGCAGTTCTTC. Encoded protein: CASSPRAGAFNEQFF.